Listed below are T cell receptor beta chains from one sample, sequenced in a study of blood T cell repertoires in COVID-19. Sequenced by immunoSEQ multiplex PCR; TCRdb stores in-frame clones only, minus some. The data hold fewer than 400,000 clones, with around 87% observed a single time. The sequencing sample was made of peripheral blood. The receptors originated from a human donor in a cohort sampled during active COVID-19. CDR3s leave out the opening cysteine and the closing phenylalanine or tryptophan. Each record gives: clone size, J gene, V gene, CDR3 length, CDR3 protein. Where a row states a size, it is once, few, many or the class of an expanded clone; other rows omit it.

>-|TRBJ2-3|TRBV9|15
ASSASPPGLGADTQY
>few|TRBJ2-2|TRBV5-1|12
ASSSILGSRELF
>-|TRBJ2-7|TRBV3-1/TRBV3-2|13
ASSQGWTGGNEQY
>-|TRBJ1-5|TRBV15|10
ATSRGGQPQH
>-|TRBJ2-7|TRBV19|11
ASSPAQGYEQY
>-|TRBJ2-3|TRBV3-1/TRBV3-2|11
ASSPGGADTQY
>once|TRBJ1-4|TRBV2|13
ASSPQGIYNEKLF
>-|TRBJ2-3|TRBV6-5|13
ASSYLGTYTDTQY
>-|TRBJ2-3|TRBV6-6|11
ANIAGGPDTQY
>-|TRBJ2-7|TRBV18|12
ASSGTGVSYEQY
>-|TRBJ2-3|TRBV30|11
AWSSPRTDTQY
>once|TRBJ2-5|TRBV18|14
ASSPLGTGVQETQY
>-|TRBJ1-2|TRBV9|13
ASSSRRVDMGGYT
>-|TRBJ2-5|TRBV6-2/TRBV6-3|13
ASSRRDRTKETQY
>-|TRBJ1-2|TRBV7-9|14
ASSLARGTGAIGYT
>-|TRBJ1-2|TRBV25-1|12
ASSDRGQGHGYT
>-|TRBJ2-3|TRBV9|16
ASSVGVIKRAIGDTQY
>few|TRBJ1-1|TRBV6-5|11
ASRSQGVYEAF
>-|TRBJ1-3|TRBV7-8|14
ASSLRDRSSGNTIY
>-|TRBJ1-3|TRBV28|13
ASSLSGGSGNTIY
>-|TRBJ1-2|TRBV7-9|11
ASSFMGEKGYT
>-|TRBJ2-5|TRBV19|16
ASSIERTSGPYQETQY
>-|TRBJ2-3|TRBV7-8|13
ASSRAPQGIDTQY
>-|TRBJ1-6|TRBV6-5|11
ASSFPGLSPLH
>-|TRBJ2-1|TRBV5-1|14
ASSAARTSGVDEQF
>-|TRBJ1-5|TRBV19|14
ASSINNRHPDQPQH
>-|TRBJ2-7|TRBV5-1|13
ASSITGTGSYEQY
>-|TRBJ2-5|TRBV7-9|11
ASRAGDWGTQY
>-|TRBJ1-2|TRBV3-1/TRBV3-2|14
ASSQSPRGLNYGYT
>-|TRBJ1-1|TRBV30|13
AWSFPQFMNTEAF
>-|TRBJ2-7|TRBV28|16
ASSLGTGVGLPTYEQY
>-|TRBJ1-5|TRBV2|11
ASWTGSNQPQH
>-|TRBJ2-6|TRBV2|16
ASTRPGRTPRGANVLT
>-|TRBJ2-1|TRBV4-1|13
ASSQASTGYNEQF
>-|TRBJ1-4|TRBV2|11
AVRTGNNEKLF
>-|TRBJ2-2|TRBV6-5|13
ASRPRLGDTGELF
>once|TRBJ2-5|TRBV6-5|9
ASTLAETQY
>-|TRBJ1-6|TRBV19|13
ASSLPPGGGSPLH
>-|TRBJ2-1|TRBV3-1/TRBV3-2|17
ASSRYMGGGGDNYNEQF
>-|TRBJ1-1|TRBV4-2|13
ASSQSNTGTGEAF
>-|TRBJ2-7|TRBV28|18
ASSPPLGTSGPRTLYEQY
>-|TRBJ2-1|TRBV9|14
ASSPRELSLNNEQF
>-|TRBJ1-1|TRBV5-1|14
ASSGKQGAESTEAF
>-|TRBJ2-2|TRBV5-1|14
ASSLGLAENTGELF
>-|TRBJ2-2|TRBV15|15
ATSRDLVAVRTGELF
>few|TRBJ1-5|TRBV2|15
ASSEGPWGGRDQPQH
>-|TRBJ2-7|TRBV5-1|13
ASSARGTSGGGQY
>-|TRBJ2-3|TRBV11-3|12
ASSFGQGLDTQY
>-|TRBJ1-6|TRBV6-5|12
ASRMAGFNSPLH
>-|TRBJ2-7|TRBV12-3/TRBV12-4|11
ASSSGGKDEQY
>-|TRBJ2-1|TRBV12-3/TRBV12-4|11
ASGRLAYNEQF